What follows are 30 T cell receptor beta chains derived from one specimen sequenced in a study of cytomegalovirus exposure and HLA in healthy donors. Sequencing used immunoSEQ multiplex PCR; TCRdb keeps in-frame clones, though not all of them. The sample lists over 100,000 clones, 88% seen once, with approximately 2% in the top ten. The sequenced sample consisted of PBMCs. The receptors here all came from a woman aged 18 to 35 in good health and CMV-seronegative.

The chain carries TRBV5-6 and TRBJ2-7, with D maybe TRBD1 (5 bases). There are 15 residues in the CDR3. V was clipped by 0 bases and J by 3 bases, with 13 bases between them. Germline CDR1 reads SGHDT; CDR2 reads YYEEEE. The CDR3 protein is CASSLGRTRGYEQYF. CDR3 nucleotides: TGTGCCAGCAGCTTGGGCAGGACAAGGGGCTACGAGCAGTACTTC.

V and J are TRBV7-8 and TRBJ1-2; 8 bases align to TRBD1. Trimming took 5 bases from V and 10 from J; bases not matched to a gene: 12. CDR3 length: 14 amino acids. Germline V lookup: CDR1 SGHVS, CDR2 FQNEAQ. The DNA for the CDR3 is TGTGCCAGCAGCCGTGTAGGGACAGGAGGCGTCTACACCTTC. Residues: CASSRVGTGGVYTF. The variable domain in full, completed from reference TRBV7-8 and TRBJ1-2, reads GAGVSQSPRYKVAKRGQDVALRCDPISGHVSLFWYQQALGQGPEFLTYFQNEAQLDKSGLPSDRFFAERPEGSVSTLKIQRTQQEDSAVYLCASSRVGTGGVYTFGSGTRLTVV.

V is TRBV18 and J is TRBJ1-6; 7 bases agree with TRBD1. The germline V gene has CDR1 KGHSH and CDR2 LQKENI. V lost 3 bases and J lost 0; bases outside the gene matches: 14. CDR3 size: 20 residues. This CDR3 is CASSPYQGDVGSSYNSPLHF. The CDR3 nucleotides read TGTGCCAGCTCACCTTACCAGGGGGACGTTGGTAGCTCCTATAATTCACCCCTCCACTTT.

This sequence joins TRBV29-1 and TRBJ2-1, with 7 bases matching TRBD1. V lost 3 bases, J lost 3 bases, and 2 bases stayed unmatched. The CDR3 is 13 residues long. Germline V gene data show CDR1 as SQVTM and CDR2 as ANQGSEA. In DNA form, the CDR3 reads TGCAGCGTTGACAGGGACAGCTACAATGAGCAGTTCTTC. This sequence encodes CSVDRDSYNEQFF.

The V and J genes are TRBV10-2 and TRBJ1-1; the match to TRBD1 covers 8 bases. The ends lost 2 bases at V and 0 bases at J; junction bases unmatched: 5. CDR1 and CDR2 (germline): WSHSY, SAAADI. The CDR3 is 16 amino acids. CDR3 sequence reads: CASSEAPGGMNTEAFF. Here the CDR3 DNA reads TGCGCCAGCAGTGAGGCGCCAGGGGGCATGAACACTGAAGCTTTCTTT.

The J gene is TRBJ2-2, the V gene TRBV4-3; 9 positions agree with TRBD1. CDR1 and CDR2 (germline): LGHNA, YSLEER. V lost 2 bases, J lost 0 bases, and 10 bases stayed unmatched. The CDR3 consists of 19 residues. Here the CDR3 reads CASSQRVSGQGANTGELFF. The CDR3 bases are TGCGCCAGCAGCCAACGGGTCTCGGGACAGGGAGCGAACACCGGGGAGCTGTTTTTT.

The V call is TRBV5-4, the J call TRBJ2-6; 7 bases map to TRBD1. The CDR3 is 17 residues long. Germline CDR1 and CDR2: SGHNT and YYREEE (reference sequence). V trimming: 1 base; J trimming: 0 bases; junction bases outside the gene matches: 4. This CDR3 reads CASSLRDRFSGANVLTF. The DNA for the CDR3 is TGTGCCAGCAGCTTGAGGGACAGATTCTCTGGGGCCAACGTCCTGACTTTC.

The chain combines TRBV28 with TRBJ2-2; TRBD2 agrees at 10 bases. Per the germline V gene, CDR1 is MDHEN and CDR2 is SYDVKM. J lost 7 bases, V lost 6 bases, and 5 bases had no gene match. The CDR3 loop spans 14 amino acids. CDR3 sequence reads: CASSLAGGHGELFF. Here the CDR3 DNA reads TGTGCCAGCAGCTTAGCGGGAGGTCACGGGGAGCTGTTTTTT.

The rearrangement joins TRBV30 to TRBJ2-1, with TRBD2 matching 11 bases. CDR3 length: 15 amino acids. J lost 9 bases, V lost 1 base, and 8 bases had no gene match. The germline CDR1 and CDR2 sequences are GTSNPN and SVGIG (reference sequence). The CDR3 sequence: CAWSGYSGRAVEQFF. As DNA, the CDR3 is TGTGCCTGGAGTGGCTATAGCGGGAGGGCCGTTGAGCAGTTCTTC.

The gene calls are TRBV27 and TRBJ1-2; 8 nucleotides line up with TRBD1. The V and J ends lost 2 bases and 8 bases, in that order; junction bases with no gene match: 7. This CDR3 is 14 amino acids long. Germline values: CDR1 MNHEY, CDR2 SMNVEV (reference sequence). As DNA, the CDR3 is TGTGCCAGCAGTTTAATCAGGGGGCTATACGGCTACACCTTC. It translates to CASSLIRGLYGYTF.

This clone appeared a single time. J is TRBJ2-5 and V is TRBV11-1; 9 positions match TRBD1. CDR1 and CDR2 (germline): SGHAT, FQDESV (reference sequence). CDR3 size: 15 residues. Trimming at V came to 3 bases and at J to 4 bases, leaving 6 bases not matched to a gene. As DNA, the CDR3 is TGTGCCAGCAGCTTGGCCACAGGGGGCACAGAGACCCAGTACTTC. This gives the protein CASSLATGGTETQYF.

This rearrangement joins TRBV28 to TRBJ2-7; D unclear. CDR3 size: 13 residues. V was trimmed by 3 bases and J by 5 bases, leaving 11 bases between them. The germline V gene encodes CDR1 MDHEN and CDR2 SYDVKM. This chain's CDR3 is CASSLANPHEQYF. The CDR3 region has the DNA TGTGCCAGCAGTTTGGCCAATCCGCACGAGCAGTACTTC.

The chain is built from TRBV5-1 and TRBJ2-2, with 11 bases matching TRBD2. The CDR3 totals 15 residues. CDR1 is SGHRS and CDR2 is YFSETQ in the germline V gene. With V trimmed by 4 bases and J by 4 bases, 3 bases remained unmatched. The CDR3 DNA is TGCGCCAGCAGCGGGGGGACTAGCGGCACCGGGGAGCTGTTTTTT. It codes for CASSGGTSGTGELFF.

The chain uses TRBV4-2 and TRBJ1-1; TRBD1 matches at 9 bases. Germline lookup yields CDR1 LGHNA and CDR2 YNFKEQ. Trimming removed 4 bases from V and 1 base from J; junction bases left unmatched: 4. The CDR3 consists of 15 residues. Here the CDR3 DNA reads TGTGCCAGCAGCCCCCGACAGGGGGAGAACACTGAAGCTTTCTTT. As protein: CASSPRQGENTEAFF.

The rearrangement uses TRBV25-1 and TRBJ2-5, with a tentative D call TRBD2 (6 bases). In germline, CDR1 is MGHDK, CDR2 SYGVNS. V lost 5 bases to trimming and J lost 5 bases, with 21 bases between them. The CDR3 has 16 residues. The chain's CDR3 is CASSLIITGGWETQYF. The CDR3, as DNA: TGTGCCAGCAGTCTAATCATAACCGGGGGTTGGGAGACCCAGTACTTC.

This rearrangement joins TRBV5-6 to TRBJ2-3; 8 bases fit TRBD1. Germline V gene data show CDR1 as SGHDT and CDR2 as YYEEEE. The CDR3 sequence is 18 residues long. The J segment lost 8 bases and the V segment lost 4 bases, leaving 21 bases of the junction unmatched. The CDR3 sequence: CASSTEGDRFVVRRTQYF. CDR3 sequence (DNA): TGTGCCAGCAGCACCGAAGGGGACAGGTTTGTGGTTCGCCGTACGCAGTATTTT.

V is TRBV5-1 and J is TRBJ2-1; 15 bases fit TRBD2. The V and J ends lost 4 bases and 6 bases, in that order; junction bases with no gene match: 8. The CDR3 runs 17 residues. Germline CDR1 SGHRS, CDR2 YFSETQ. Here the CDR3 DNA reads TGCGCCAGCAGCCCCGAAGGGACTAGCGGGGGGTTCAATGAGCAGTTCTTC. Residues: CASSPEGTSGGFNEQFF.

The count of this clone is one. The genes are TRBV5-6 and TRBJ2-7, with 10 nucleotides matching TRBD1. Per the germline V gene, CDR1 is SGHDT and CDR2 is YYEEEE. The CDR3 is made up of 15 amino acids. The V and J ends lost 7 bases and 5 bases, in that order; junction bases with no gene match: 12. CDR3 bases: TGTGCCAGCCAACTAGGACAGGGGGTTGCCCACGAGCAGTACTTC. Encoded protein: CASQLGQGVAHEQYF.

The CDR3: CASSLSGRNTQYF. Here the CDR3 DNA reads TGTGCCAGCAGCTTATCGGGTAGGAATACGCAGTATTTT. The V and J genes are TRBV5-6 and TRBJ2-3; D ambiguous. This CDR3 is 13 amino acids long. V was pared by 2 bases and J by 7 bases, with 11 bases between. Germline values: CDR1 SGHDT, CDR2 YYEEEE.

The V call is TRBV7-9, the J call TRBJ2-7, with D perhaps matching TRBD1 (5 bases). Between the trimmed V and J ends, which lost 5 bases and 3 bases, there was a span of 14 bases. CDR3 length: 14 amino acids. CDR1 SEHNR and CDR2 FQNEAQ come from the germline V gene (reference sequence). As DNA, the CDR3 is TGTGCCAGCAGCGGTCCAGGGAATTTCTACGAGCAGTACTTC. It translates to CASSGPGNFYEQYF.

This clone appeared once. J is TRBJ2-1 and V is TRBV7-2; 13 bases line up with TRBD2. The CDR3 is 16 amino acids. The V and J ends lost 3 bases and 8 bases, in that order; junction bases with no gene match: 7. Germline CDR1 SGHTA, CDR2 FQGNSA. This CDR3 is CASSFRRTSGRDEQFF. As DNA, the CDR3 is TGTGCCAGCAGCTTCCGACGGACTAGCGGGAGAGATGAGCAGTTCTTC.

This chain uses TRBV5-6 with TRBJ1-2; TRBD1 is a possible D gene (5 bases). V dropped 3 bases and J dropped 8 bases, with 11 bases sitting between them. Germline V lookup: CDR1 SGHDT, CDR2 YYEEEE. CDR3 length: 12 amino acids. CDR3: CASSSPGFGYTF. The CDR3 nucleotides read TGTGCCAGCAGCTCCCCAGGGTTCGGCTACACCTTC.

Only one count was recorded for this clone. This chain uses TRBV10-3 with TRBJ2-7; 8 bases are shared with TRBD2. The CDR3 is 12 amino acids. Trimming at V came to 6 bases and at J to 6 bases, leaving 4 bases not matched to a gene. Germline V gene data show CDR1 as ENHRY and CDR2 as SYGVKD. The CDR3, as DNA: TGTGCCATCAGCCGGGAGGGGTTCGAGCAGTACTTC. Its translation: CAISREGFEQYF.

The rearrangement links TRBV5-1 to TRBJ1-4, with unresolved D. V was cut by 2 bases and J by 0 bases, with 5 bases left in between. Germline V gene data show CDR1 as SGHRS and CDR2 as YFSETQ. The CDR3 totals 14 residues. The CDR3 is CASSFGATNEKLFF. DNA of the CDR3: TGCGCCAGCAGCTTCGGTGCAACTAATGAAAAACTGTTTTTT.

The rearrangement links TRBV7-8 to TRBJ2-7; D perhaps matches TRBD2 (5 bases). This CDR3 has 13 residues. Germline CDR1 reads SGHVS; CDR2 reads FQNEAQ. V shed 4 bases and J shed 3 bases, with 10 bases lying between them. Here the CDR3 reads CASSYGILYEQYF. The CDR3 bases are TGTGCCAGCAGCTACGGGATCCTCTACGAGCAGTACTTC.

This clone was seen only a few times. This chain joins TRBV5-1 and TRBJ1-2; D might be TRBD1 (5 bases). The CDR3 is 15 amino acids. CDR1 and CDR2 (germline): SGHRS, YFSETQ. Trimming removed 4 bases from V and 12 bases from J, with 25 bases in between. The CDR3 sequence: CASSQGPGTALLHTF. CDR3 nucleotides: TGCGCCAGCAGCCAGGGACCCGGGACTGCTCTTTTACACACCTTC.

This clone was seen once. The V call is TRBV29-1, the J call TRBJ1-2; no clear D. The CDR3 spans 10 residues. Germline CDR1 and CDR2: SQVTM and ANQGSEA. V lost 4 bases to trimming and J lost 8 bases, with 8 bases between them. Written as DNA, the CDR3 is TGCAGCGTTGGAACAGACGGCTACACCTTC. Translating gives CSVGTDGYTF.

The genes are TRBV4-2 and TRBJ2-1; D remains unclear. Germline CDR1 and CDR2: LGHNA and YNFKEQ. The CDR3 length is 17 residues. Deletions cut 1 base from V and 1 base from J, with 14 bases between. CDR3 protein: CASSQVQESLSYNEQFF. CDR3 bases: TGTGCCAGCAGCCAAGTCCAAGAGTCTTTATCCTACAATGAGCAGTTCTTC.

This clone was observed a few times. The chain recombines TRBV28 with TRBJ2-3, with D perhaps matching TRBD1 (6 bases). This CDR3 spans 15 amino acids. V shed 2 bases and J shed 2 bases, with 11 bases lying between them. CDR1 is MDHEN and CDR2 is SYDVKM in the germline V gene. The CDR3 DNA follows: TGTGCCAGCAGTTTAAGGCAGGGACACACAGATACGCAGTATTTT. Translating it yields CASSLRQGHTDTQYF.

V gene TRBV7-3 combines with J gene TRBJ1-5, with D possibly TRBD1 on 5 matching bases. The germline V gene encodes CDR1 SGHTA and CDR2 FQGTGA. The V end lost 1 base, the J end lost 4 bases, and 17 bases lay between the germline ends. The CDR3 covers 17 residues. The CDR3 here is CASSLIRPGKGNQPQHF. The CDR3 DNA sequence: TGTGCCAGCAGCTTAATAAGGCCAGGGAAAGGGAATCAGCCCCAGCATTTT. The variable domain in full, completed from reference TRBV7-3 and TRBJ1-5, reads GAGVSQTPSNKVTEKGKYVELRCDPISGHTALYWYRQSLGQGPEFLIYFQGTGAADDSGLPNDRFFAVRPEGSVSTLKIQRTERGDSAVYLCASSLIRPGKGNQPQHFGDGTRLSIL.